This record covers a single T cell receptor beta chain. Its antigen is not identified. This entry belongs to a study of CD8+ T cells in alopecia areata. General study points: Higher clonality and more expanded CD8+ clones appeared in lesional than normal scalp.

Germline V gene sequence: CDR1 MGHRA, CDR2 YSYEKL. This CDR3 region has 17 residues. V lost 2 bases, J lost 2 bases, and 8 bases stayed unmatched. Specimens obtained from alopecia areata patients comprised lesional scalp punch biopsies and peripheral blood. The researchers isolated CD4+ and CD8+ T cells from PBMCs by sorting. RNA was isolated and reverse transcribed to cDNA, the sequencing template. Clones were read by immunoSEQ multiplex PCR, and TCRdb kept only the in-frame ones, dropping some. Counted here are some 240,000 clones, 50% to 65% occurring once; the ten biggest clones make up around 0.46%.

Sequencing used CD4+ T cells sorted from blood, obtained at week 0. The sequence was obtained from a human donor with alopecia areata. This chain joins TRBV4-1 and TRBJ2-1, with 8 bases that match TRBD2. The CDR3, as DNA: TGCGCCAGCAGCCAACCACGAGGTAGCGGGGCCTACAATGAGCAGTTCTTC. Protein sequence: CASSQPRGSGAYNEQFF.